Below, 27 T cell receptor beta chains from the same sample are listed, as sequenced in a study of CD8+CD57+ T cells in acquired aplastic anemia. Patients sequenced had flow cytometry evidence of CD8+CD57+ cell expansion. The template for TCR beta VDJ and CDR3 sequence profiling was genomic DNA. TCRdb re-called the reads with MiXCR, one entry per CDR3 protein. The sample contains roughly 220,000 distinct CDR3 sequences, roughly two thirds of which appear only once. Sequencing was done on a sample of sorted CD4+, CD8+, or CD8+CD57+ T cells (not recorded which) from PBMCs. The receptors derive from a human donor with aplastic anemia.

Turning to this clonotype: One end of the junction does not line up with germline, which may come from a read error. The CDR3 DNA follows: TGTGCCAGCAGTTTTTGGGCAGGGGGTGGCTACGCCTTC. Residues: CASSFWAGGGYAF. This chain connects TRBV2 to TRBJ1-2; 7 positions agree with TRBD1. There are 13 residues in the CDR3. CDR1 is SNHLY, CDR2 FYNNEI, per germline.

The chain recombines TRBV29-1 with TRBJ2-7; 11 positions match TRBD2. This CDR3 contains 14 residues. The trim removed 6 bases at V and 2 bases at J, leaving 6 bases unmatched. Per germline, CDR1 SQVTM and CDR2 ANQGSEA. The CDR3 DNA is TGCAGCGTCTCCCTAGCGGGAGGACCCTACGAGCAGTACTTC. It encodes CSVSLAGGPYEQYF.

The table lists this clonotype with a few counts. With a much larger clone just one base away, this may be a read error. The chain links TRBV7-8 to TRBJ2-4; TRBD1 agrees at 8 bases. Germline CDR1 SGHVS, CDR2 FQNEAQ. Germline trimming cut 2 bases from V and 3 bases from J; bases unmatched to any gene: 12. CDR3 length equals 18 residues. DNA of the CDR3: TGTGCCAGCAGCTTAACCAGGGGGCTACCTATAGTCAAAAACATTCAGTACTTC. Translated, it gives CASSLTRGLPIVKNIQYF.

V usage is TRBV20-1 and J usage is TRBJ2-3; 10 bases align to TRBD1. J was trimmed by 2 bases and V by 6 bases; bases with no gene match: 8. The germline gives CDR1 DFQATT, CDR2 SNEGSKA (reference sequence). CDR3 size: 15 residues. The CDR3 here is CSAPIGTGDTDTQYF. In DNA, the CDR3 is TGCAGTGCACCCATCGGGACAGGGGACACAGATACGCAGTATTTT.

CDR3 residues: CATSRDGGYNQPQHF. The DNA of the CDR3 is TGTGCCACCAGCAGAGATGGTGGCTACAATCAGCCCCAGCATTTT. The chain joins TRBV15 to TRBJ1-5; D uncertain. V lost 0 bases and J lost 3, with 9 bases in between. Germline lookup yields CDR1 LNHNV and CDR2 YYDKDF (reference sequence). The CDR3 totals 15 residues.

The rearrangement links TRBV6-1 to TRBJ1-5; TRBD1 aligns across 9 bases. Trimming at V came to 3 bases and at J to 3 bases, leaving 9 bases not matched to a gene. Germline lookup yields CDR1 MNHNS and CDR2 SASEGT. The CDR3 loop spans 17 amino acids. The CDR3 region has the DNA TGTGCCAGCAGTGAGGGGACAGGGAATTCCTTCAATCAGCCCCAGCATTTT. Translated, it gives CASSEGTGNSFNQPQHF.

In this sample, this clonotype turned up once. CDR3 DNA: TGTGCCAGCAGCGAGGGGCGGGGGGGCAGATTCGAGCAGTACTTC. It specifies CASSEGRGGRFEQYF. The chain recombines TRBV9 with TRBJ2-7; 9 positions agree with TRBD2. Losses at the gene ends were 3 bases for V and 6 bases for J; bases not matched to a gene: 10. The V gene's germline CDR1 is SGDLS and CDR2 YYNGEE. This CDR3 region has 15 residues.

CDR3 loop: CASSIRTVNNEQFF. The CDR3 coding sequence is TGTGCCAGTAGTATACGGACGGTAAACAATGAGCAGTTCTTC. The rearrangement uses TRBV19 and TRBJ2-1; D is ambiguous. Trimming stripped 2 bases from V and 5 bases from J, with 10 bases between. The CDR3 is 14 residues long. The germline gives CDR1 LNHDA, CDR2 SQIVND (reference sequence).

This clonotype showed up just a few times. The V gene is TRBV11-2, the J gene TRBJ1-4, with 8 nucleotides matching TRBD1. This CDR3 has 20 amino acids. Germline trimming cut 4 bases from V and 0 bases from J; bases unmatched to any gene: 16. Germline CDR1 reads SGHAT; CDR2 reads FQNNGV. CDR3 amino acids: CASSSISGTGGSTTNEKLFF. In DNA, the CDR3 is TGTGCCAGCAGCTCAATTTCCGGGACAGGAGGGAGTACAACTAATGAAAAACTGTTTTTT.

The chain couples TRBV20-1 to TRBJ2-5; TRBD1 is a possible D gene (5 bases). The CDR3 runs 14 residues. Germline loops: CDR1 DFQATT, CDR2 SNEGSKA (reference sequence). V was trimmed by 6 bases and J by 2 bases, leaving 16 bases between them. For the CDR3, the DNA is TGCAGTGCGCCTGATTACAGGAGACAAGAGACCCAGTACTTC. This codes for CSAPDYRRQETQYF.

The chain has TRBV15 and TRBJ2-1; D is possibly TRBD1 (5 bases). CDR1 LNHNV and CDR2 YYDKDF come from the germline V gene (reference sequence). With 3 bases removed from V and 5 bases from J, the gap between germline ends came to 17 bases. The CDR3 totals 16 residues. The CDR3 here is CATSSSPGLGDNEQFF. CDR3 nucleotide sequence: TGTGCCACCAGCAGCTCCCCAGGGCTAGGGGACAATGAGCAGTTCTTC.

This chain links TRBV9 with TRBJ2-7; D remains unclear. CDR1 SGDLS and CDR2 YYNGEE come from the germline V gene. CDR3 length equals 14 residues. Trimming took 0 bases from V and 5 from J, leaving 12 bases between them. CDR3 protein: CASSVGARPHEQYF. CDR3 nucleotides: TGTGCCAGCAGCGTAGGGGCCAGGCCTCACGAGCAGTACTTC.

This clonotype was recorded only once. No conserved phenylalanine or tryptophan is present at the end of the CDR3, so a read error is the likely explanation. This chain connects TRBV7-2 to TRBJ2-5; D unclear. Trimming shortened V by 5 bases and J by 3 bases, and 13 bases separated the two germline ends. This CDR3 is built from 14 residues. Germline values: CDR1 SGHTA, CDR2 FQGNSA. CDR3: CASSPALRKETQYL. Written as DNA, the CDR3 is TGTGCCAGCAGCCCAGCCCTGAGGAAAGAGACCCAGTACCTC.

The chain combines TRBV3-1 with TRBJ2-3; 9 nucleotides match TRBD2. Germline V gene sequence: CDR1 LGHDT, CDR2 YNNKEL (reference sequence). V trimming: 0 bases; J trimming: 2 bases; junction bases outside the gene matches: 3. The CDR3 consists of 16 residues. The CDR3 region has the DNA TGTGCCAGCAGCCAAGATCCTAGCGGGGTCACAGATACGCAGTATTTT. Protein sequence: CASSQDPSGVTDTQYF.

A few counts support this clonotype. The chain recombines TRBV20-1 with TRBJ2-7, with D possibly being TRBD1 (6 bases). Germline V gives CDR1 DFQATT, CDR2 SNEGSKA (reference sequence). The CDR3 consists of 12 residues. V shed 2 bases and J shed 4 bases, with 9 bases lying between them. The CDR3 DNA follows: TGCAGTGCTAGAAGGCAGGGGTACGAGCAGTACTTC. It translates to CSARRQGYEQYF.

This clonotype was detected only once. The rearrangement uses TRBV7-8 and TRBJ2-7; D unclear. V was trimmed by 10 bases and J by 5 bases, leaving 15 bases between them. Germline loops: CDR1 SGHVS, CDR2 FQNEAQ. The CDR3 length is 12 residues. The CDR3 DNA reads TGTGCCATCCCCATTGGCCCCGACGAGCAGTACTTC. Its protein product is CAIPIGPDEQYF. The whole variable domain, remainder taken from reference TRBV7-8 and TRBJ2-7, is GAGVSQSPRYKVAKRGQDVALRCDPISGHVSLFWYQQALGQGPEFLTYFQNEAQLDKSGLPSDRFFAERPEGSVSTLKIQRTQQEDSAVYLCAIPIGPDEQYFGPGTRLTVT.

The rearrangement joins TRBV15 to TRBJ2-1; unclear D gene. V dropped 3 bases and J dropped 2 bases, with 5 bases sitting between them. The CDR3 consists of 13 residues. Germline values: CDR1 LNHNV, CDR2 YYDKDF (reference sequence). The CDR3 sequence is CATSSLTYNEQFF. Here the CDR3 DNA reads TGTGCCACCAGCAGCCTCACCTACAATGAGCAGTTCTTC. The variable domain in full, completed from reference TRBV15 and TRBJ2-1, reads DAMVIQNPRYQVTQFGKPVTLSCSQTLNHNVMYWYQQKSSQAPKLLFHYYDKDFNNEADTPDNFQSRRPNTSFCFLDIRSPGLGDTAMYLCATSSLTYNEQFFGPGTRLTVL.

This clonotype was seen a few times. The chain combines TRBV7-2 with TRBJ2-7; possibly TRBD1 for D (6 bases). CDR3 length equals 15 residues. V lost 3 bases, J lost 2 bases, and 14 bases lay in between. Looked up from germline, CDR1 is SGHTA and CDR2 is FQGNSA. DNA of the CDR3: TGTGCCAGCAGCTTCGGGCAGGGGATTCCCTACGAGCAGTACTTC. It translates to CASSFGQGIPYEQYF.

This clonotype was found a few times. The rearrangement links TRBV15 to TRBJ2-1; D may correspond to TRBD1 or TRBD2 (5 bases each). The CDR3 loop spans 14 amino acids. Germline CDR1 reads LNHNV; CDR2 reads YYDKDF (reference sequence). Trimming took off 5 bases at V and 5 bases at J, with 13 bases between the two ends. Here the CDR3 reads CATSVTGTNNEQFF. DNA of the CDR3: TGTGCCACCAGCGTCACCGGGACGAACAATGAGCAGTTCTTC.

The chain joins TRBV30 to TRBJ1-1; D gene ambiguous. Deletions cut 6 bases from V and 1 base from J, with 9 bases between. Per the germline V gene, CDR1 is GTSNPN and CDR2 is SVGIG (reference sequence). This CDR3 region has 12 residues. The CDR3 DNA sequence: TGTGCCTGCCTCACAGAGAACACTGAAGCTTTCTTT. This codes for CACLTENTEAFF.

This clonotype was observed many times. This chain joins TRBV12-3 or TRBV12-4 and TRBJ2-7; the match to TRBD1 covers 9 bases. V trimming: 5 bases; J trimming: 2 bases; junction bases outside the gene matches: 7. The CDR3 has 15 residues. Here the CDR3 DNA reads TGTGCCAGCAGTCACCGGGACAGGGATACCTACGAGCAGTACTTC. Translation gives CASSHRDRDTYEQYF.

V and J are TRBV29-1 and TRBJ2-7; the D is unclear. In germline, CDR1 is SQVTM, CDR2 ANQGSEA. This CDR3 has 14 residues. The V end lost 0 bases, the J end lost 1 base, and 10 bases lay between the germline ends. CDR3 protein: CSVEDGRQSYEQYF. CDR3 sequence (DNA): TGCAGCGTTGAAGATGGTCGGCAGTCCTACGAGCAGTACTTC.

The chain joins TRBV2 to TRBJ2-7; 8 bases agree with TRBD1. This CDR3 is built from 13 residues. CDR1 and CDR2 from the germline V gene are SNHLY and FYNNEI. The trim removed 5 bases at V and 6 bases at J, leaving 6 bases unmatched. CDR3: CASSTDRVAEQYF. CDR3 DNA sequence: TGTGCCAGCAGTACGGACAGGGTTGCCGAGCAGTACTTC.

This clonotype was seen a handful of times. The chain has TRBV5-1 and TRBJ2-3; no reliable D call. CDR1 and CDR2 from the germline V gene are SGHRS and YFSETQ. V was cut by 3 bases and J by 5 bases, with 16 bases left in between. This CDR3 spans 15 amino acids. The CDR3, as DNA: TGCGCCAGCAGCTCAGGAACATTCGGGCAAGATACGCAGTATTTT. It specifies CASSSGTFGQDTQYF.

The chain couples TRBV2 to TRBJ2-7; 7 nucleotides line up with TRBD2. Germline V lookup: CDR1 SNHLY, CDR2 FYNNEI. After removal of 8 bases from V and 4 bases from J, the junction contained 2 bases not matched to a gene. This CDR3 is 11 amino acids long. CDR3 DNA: TGTGCCAGCGTGGGGGGGTACGAGCAGTACTTC. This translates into CASVGGYEQYF.

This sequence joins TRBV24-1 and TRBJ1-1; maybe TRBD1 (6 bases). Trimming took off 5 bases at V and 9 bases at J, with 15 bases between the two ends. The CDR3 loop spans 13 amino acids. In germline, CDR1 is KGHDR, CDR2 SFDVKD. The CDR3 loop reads CATSGGPGQKAFF. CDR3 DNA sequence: TGTGCCACCAGTGGGGGGCCGGGACAAAAAGCTTTCTTT.

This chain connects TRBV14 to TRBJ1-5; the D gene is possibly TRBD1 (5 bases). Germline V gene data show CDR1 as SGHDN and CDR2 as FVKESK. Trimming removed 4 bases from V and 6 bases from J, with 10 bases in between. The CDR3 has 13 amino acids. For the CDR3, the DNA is TGTGCCAGCAGCCCAATGGGGGGTCAGCCCCAGCATTTT. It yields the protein CASSPMGGQPQHF.